The 28 T cell receptor beta chains in this list originate from one sample, sequenced in a study of cytomegalovirus exposure and HLA in healthy donors. Researchers ran the PCR with 60 Vbeta and 13 Jbeta primers. Assay used: immunoSEQ multiplex PCR; TCRdb lists only in-frame clones, some missing. The sample lists roughly 170,000 clones; roughly 85% were seen once. The sequencing input was PBMCs. Every receptor here comes from a man in his thirties or forties in good health and CMV-seronegative.

The rearrangement joins TRBV5-4 to TRBJ2-5; maybe TRBD1 (5 bases). Trimming pared 2 bases from V and 0 bases from J, leaving 17 bases between. Germline values: CDR1 SGHNT, CDR2 YYREEE (reference sequence). The CDR3 is 17 amino acids. The CDR3 sequence is CASSLDRQRKYQETQYF. CDR3 DNA sequence: TGTGCCAGCAGCTTAGACAGACAGCGAAAGTACCAAGAGACCCAGTACTTC.

This clone was seen more than once but under ten times. CDR3 nucleotide sequence: TGTGCCAGCAGTGGTCTAGCGGGACACAATGAGCAGTTCTTC. Protein product: CASSGLAGHNEQFF. The chain joins TRBV2 to TRBJ2-1; TRBD2 matches 9 bases. The V gene end was trimmed by 4 bases and the J gene end by 5 bases; junction bases not matched to a gene: 3. The germline gives CDR1 SNHLY, CDR2 FYNNEI. The CDR3 covers 14 residues.

The chain employs TRBV14 and TRBJ2-7; TRBD1 is a possible D gene (7 bases). Between the trimmed V and J ends, which lost 3 bases and 1 base, there was a span of 10 bases. From germline, CDR1 is SGHDN and CDR2 FVKESK. This CDR3 is 14 amino acids long. The CDR3 reads CASSQRDSSYEQYF. CDR3 in DNA: TGTGCCAGCAGCCAGCGGGACAGTTCCTACGAGCAGTACTTC.

The chain links TRBV28 to TRBJ2-7; TRBD2 is a possible D gene (6 bases). The germline gives CDR1 MDHEN, CDR2 SYDVKM. The CDR3 consists of 14 residues. Deletions cut 2 bases from V and 3 bases from J, with 11 bases between. CDR3 residues: CASSLGGGNYEQYF. The CDR3, as DNA: TGTGCCAGCAGTTTAGGCGGCGGGAACTACGAGCAGTACTTC. The variable domain in full, with the rest retrieved from reference TRBV28 and TRBJ2-7, is DVKVTQSSRYLVKRTGEKVFLECVQDMDHENMFWYRQDPGLGLRLIYFSYDVKMKEKGDIPEGYSVSREKKERFSLILESASTNQTSMYLCASSLGGGNYEQYFGPGTRLTVT.

The CDR3 DNA reads TGTGCCAGCAGCCCAAGACTAGCGGGCACAGATACGCAGTATTTT. Translated: CASSPRLAGTDTQYF. The chain couples TRBV14 to TRBJ2-3, with 9 positions matching TRBD2. The length of the CDR3 is 15 residues. Unmatched junction bases numbered 3, after V lost 4 bases and J lost 1 base. Germline loops: CDR1 SGHDN, CDR2 FVKESK.

The rearrangement joins TRBV30 to TRBJ1-1; D ambiguous. This CDR3 contains 15 residues. The germline V and J ends were trimmed by 1 base and 1 base, with 13 bases remaining between them. Germline assignment: CDR1 GTSNPN and CDR2 SVGIG (reference sequence). This chain's CDR3 is CAWSARGSGNTEAFF. The CDR3, as DNA: TGTGCCTGGAGTGCCCGAGGGAGTGGGAACACTGAAGCTTTCTTT.

The V gene is TRBV4-2, the J gene TRBJ2-1; TRBD2 agrees at 13 bases. The V gene's germline CDR1 is LGHNA and CDR2 YNFKEQ. The CDR3 totals 16 residues. V lost 0 bases to trimming and J lost 5 bases; unmatched junction nucleotides: 1. DNA for the CDR3: TGTGCCAGCAGCCAAGAAACTAGCGGGAGGGACAATGAGCAGTTCTTC. Its translation is CASSQETSGRDNEQFF.

The rearrangement uses TRBV6-1 and TRBJ2-3; D is undetermined. In germline, CDR1 is MNHNS, CDR2 SASEGT. V shed 7 bases and J shed 2 bases, with 16 bases lying between them. This CDR3 region has 15 residues. The chain's CDR3 is CASNFLSKPTDTQYF. The CDR3 DNA is TGTGCCAGCAACTTCCTAAGTAAGCCCACAGATACGCAGTATTTT.

This clone appeared once. The V and J genes are TRBV13 and TRBJ2-7; 8 bases line up with TRBD2. V lost 3 bases to trimming and J lost 4 bases; unmatched junction nucleotides: 5. Germline V gives CDR1 PRHDT, CDR2 FYEKMQ (reference sequence). The CDR3 totals 14 residues. CDR3 in amino acids: CASSFGLAGYEQYF. The CDR3 coding sequence is TGTGCCAGCAGCTTCGGGCTAGCGGGTTACGAGCAGTACTTC.

This clone was picked up a small number of times. V gene TRBV5-6 combines with J gene TRBJ1-2; 8 bases align to TRBD1. V lost 1 base to trimming and J lost 3 bases; unmatched junction nucleotides: 11. Germline CDR1 reads SGHDT; CDR2 reads YYEEEE. CDR3 length: 17 amino acids. This CDR3 is CASSLFSGGYFDYGYTF. CDR3 nucleotide sequence: TGTGCCAGCAGCTTGTTTTCAGGGGGCTATTTCGACTATGGCTACACCTTC.

The chain carries TRBV19 and TRBJ2-3, with 9 bases that match TRBD2. Germline values: CDR1 LNHDA, CDR2 SQIVND (reference sequence). This CDR3 is 16 amino acids long. J was trimmed by 4 bases and V by 2 bases; bases with no gene match: 7. The CDR3 DNA reads as TGTGCCAGTAGTATAATCCTAGCGGGGAGGGCAGATACGCAGTATTTT. Residues: CASSIILAGRADTQYF.

This chain joins TRBV6-5 and TRBJ1-2; TRBD1 matches at 8 bases. The CDR3 is 14 residues long. Germline lookup yields CDR1 MNHEY and CDR2 SVGAGI. V dropped 5 bases and J dropped 7; count of bases not matched to a gene: 9. The CDR3 DNA follows: TGTGCCAGCAGTGAAGACAGGGGAACGGGTGGCTACACCTTC. Translation: CASSEDRGTGGYTF.

The CDR3 loop reads CASSPNVGTGGYSPLHF. For the CDR3, the DNA is TGTGCCAGCAGCCCCAACGTGGGGACAGGGGGCTATTCACCCCTCCACTTT. V and J are TRBV7-9 and TRBJ1-6, with TRBD1 matching over 12 bases. The CDR3 extends over 17 amino acids. Germline V lookup: CDR1 SEHNR, CDR2 FQNEAQ (reference sequence). With 5 bases clipped from V and 8 bases from J, the junction kept 10 bases outside the gene matches.

The chain couples TRBV28 to TRBJ2-3; 14 bases fit TRBD2. The V gene's germline CDR1 is MDHEN and CDR2 SYDVKM. This CDR3 is 17 amino acids long. V gave up 0 bases and J gave up 2 bases; unmatched junction bases: 1. The CDR3 region has the DNA TGTGCCAGCAGTTTATGGACTAGCGGGGGGGCCACAGATACGCAGTATTTT. It specifies CASSLWTSGGATDTQYF.

The chain is built from TRBV14 and TRBJ2-6; no clear D gene. Trimming cost V 4 bases and J 4 bases, with 11 bases left between them. This CDR3 is built from 15 residues. In germline, CDR1 is SGHDN, CDR2 FVKESK. The CDR3 DNA reads as TGTGCCAGCAGCCCCATTCGGTCCGGGGCCAACGTCCTGACTTTC. Translated: CASSPIRSGANVLTF.

This chain uses TRBV2 with TRBJ2-3; a weak D match, TRBD1 (5 bases). The V gene lost 4 bases and the J gene lost 3 bases, with 8 bases spanning the gap. Per germline, CDR1 SNHLY and CDR2 FYNNEI. This CDR3 contains 13 residues. The DNA of the CDR3 is TGTGCCAGCAGTGTAAGGGGAACAGATACGCAGTATTTT. Translating gives CASSVRGTDTQYF.

The genes are TRBV7-6 and TRBJ1-1; D possibly corresponds to TRBD1 (5 bases). Germline V gives CDR1 SGHVS, CDR2 FNYEAQ. The CDR3 is 14 amino acids. The V gene lost 2 bases and the J gene lost 6 bases, with 13 bases spanning the gap. The CDR3 coding sequence is TGTGCCAGCAGCTTACAAGGGGCCGGCGCTGAAGCTTTCTTT. It is translated as CASSLQGAGAEAFF.

The rearrangement joins TRBV16 to TRBJ2-1; TRBD2 aligns across 14 bases. Germline V CDR1 and CDR2: KGHSY, FQNENV. With V trimmed by 7 bases and J by 0 bases, 5 bases remained unmatched. The CDR3 runs to 17 residues. This CDR3 reads CASTGLAGGPSYNEQFF. CDR3 nucleotide sequence: TGTGCCAGCACCGGACTAGCGGGGGGCCCCTCCTACAATGAGCAGTTCTTC.

Only one count was recorded for this clone. The rearrangement uses TRBV28 and TRBJ2-1, with 11 bases aligning to TRBD2. The V and J ends lost 5 bases and 7 bases, in that order; junction bases with no gene match: 7. The CDR3 length is 15 residues. Germline V lookup: CDR1 MDHEN, CDR2 SYDVKM. This chain's CDR3 is CASSQTSGSRNEQFF. The CDR3 region has the DNA TGTGCCAGCAGTCAAACTAGCGGGAGTCGGAATGAGCAGTTCTTC.

The V and J genes are TRBV6-1 and TRBJ2-1, with TRBD2 as a possible D gene (6 bases). The V and J ends lost 0 bases and 0 bases respectively, with 21 bases between them. Germline CDR1 is MNHNS and CDR2 is SASEGT. This CDR3 has 20 amino acids. This chain's CDR3 is CASSEAAGPSMGGSYNEQFF. DNA of the CDR3: TGTGCCAGCAGTGAAGCAGCAGGGCCCTCAATGGGAGGCTCCTACAATGAGCAGTTCTTC.

The chain is built from TRBV27 and TRBJ1-1; 8 positions match TRBD1. Germline V gives CDR1 MNHEY, CDR2 SMNVEV (reference sequence). V was clipped by 1 base and J by 4 bases; unmatched bases: 5. This CDR3 is 15 amino acids long. CDR3: CASSLWGQVVTEAFF. CDR3 coding DNA: TGTGCCAGCAGTTTATGGGGACAGGTGGTCACTGAAGCTTTCTTT.

The V and J genes are TRBV2 and TRBJ1-5; tentative D call: TRBD1 (6 bases). This CDR3 contains 14 residues. The V gene lost 4 bases and the J gene lost 5 bases, with 12 bases spanning the gap. Germline V gene data show CDR1 as SNHLY and CDR2 as FYNNEI. CDR3 sequence: CASSATGGYQPQHF. The CDR3 DNA reads as TGTGCCAGCAGTGCGACAGGTGGTTATCAGCCCCAGCATTTT.

This clone was counted only a few times. This chain joins TRBV28 and TRBJ1-2; weak D call: TRBD1 (6 bases). The CDR3 spans 13 residues. Germline V CDR1 and CDR2: MDHEN, SYDVKM. V shed 6 bases and J shed 4 bases, with 12 bases lying between them. The DNA for the CDR3 is TGTGCCAGCAGGCCCGGACAGCTCTATGGCTACACCTTC. This sequence encodes CASRPGQLYGYTF.

The chain has TRBV5-1 and TRBJ2-5; no reliable D call. The CDR3 extends over 12 amino acids. The germline gives CDR1 SGHRS, CDR2 YFSETQ. V lost 0 bases and J 5 bases, leaving 5 bases between the germline ends. CDR3 nucleotides: TGCGCCAGCAGCTTGGACAGCGAGACCCAGTACTTC. Translated, it gives CASSLDSETQYF.

This clone was counted a few times. This rearrangement joins TRBV7-3 to TRBJ2-3; D is possibly TRBD1 (6 bases). The V and J ends lost 5 bases and 4 bases respectively, with 10 bases between them. Germline assignment: CDR1 SGHTA and CDR2 FQGTGA. The CDR3 consists of 13 residues. The CDR3 protein is CASSQSGADTQYF. CDR3 in DNA: TGTGCCAGCAGCCAGTCAGGGGCAGATACGCAGTATTTT. Based on the CDR3 plus reference TRBV7-3 and TRBJ2-3, the full variable domain is GAGVSQTPSNKVTEKGKYVELRCDPISGHTALYWYRQSLGQGPEFLIYFQGTGAADDSGLPNDRFFAVRPEGSVSTLKIQRTERGDSAVYLCASSQSGADTQYFGPGTRLTVL.

This clone was recorded once. CDR3 DNA sequence: TGTGCCACCAGTATAGACAGGGTTCTTTGGTATGGCTACACCTTC. Translating gives CATSIDRVLWYGYTF. The chain couples TRBV15 to TRBJ1-2; 7 bases fit TRBD1. Germline V lookup: CDR1 LNHNV, CDR2 YYDKDF (reference sequence). The junction had 12 bases not matched to a gene; V was cut back by 6 bases and J by 5 bases. There are 15 residues in the CDR3. Filled out from reference TRBV15 and TRBJ1-2, the complete variable domain reads DAMVIQNPRYQVTQFGKPVTLSCSQTLNHNVMYWYQQKSSQAPKLLFHYYDKDFNNEADTPDNFQSRRPNTSFCFLDIRSPGLGDTAMYLCATSIDRVLWYGYTFGSGTRLTVV.

This chain connects TRBV28 to TRBJ1-2; D gene ambiguous. This CDR3 region has 13 residues. The V gene lost 2 bases and the J gene lost 8 bases, with 12 bases spanning the gap. Germline loops: CDR1 MDHEN, CDR2 SYDVKM. In DNA form, the CDR3 reads TGTGCCAGCAGTTTAGAGAGTCCTCGGGGCTACACCTTC. Its protein is CASSLESPRGYTF.

This clone was seen more than once but under ten times. J is TRBJ1-1 and V is TRBV18; TRBD1 agrees at 9 bases. The germline gives CDR1 KGHSH, CDR2 LQKENI. The CDR3 covers 18 residues. Germline trimming cut 3 bases from V and 6 bases from J; bases unmatched to any gene: 17. In nucleotides, the CDR3 is TGTGCCAGCTCACCTACCTGGGATCAGACAGGGGGTATGGCTGAAGCTTTCTTT. As protein: CASSPTWDQTGGMAEAFF. The full variable domain, rest sourced from reference TRBV18 and TRBJ1-1, is NAGVMQNPRHLVRRRGQEARLRCSPMKGHSHVYWYRQLPEEGLKFMVYLQKENIIDESGMPKERFSAEFPKEGPSILRIQQVVRGDSAAYFCASSPTWDQTGGMAEAFFGQGTRLTVV.